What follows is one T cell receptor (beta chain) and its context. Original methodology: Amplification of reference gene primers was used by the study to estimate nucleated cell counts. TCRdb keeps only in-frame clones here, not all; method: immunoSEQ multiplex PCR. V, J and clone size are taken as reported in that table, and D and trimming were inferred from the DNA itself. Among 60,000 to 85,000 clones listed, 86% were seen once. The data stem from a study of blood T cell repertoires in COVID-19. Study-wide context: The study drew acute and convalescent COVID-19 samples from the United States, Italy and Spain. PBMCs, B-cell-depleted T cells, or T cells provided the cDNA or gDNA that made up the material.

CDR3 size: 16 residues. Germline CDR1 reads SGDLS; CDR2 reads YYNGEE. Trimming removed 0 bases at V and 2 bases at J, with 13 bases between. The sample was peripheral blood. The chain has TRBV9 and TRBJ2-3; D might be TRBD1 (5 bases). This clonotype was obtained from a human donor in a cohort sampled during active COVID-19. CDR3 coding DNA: TGTGCCAGCAGCGTAGAGGGGAACGGGCACACAGATACGCAGTATTTT. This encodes CASSVEGNGHTDTQYF.